This T cell receptor (beta chain) was identified during a study of T-cell memory formation after mild COVID-19. The CDR3 sequence is 15 residues long. V dropped 6 bases and J dropped 0 bases, with 14 bases sitting between them. A single record per CDR3 protein comes from TCRdb applying MiXCR to the 5' RACE reads. Of roughly 130,000 distinct CDR3 sequences listed, approximately 5.9% are singletons. Study conclusions and caveats: Those CD4+ clones that contracted were mainly in CM and EM (CD8+ ones in EMRA).

This clonotype turned up a few times. What it binds is unknown. The origin of this receptor is an adult woman who had mild COVID-19 (a few samples of this study predate the infection). Cell type and time point are not known. The V gene is TRBV12-3 or TRBV12-4, the J gene TRBJ1-1, with D possibly being TRBD1 (5 bases). Sequencing was done on a sample of PBMCs or a T cell subset sorted from them (not recorded which). CDR3 loop: CASRPRTGLNTEAFF. The CDR3 region has the DNA TGTGCCAGCAGACCAAGGACGGGGCTGAACACTGAAGCTTTCTTT.